These 13 T cell receptor beta chains were all obtained from the same sample, sequenced in a study of shared clonotypes between healthy human individuals. The assay was immunoSEQ multiplex PCR, and TCRdb's table has in-frame clones only and misses some. Among around 2.1 million clones listed, around 95% were seen once. The specimen sequenced was naive CD4+ T cells sorted from blood. Indicated subset: CD45RA+ positively selected. The receptors derive from a man between 18 and 29 years old in good health.

This chain connects TRBV30 to TRBJ1-5; D may be TRBD1 (5 bases). Trimming left V 4 bases short and J 3 bases short, with 10 bases between. The CDR3 has 13 amino acids. The germline gives CDR1 GTSNPN, CDR2 SVGIG (reference sequence). CDR3 sequence reads: CAWKDRNNQPQHF. CDR3 DNA sequence: TGTGCCTGGAAAGACAGAAACAATCAGCCCCAGCATTTT.

This sequence joins TRBV28 and TRBJ1-5, with TRBD1 as a possible D gene (5 bases). Per germline, CDR1 MDHEN and CDR2 SYDVKM. Trimming cost V 7 bases and J 11 bases, with 12 bases left between them. The CDR3 extends over 11 amino acids. The CDR3 spells CASTPRVAQHF. The CDR3 bases are TGTGCCAGCACCCCCAGGGTGGCCCAGCATTTT.

V usage is TRBV7-2 and J usage is TRBJ1-4; no clear D. Germline CDR1 and CDR2: SGHTA and FQGNSA. This CDR3 has 11 amino acids. Trimming took off 6 bases at V and 8 bases at J, with 7 bases between the two ends. This CDR3 reads CASRGIEKLFF. CDR3 nucleotide sequence: TGTGCCAGCAGGGGGATAGAAAAACTGTTTTTT.

V is TRBV10-3 and J is TRBJ2-1; TRBD2 is a possible D gene (6 bases). The germline CDR1 and CDR2 sequences are ENHRY and SYGVKD. Trimming took 0 bases from V and 0 from J, leaving 12 bases between them. The CDR3 covers 17 residues. The CDR3 protein is CAISESGGLSSYNEQFF. DNA of the CDR3: TGTGCCATCAGTGAGTCGGGAGGCCTTAGCTCCTACAATGAGCAGTTCTTC.

This chain connects TRBV28 to TRBJ2-2; D is unresolved. The V gene lost 6 bases and the J gene lost 7 bases, with 12 bases spanning the gap. CDR3 size: 13 residues. Germline CDR1 reads MDHEN; CDR2 reads SYDVKM. The CDR3 region is CASSPDPVGELFF. The CDR3 bases are TGTGCCAGCAGCCCGGACCCGGTCGGGGAGCTGTTTTTT.

The V call is TRBV10-3, the J call TRBJ2-2, with TRBD1 matching over 9 bases. The germline CDR1 and CDR2 sequences are ENHRY and SYGVKD. The CDR3 contains 15 residues. Trimming at V came to 6 bases and at J to 1 base, leaving 3 bases not matched to a gene. CDR3 nucleotide sequence: TGTGCCATCAGAGAGGACAGGGGGAACACCGGGGAGCTGTTTTTT. Translated, it gives CAIREDRGNTGELFF.

CDR3 residues: CASSLRLAGAGETQYF. CDR3 DNA: TGTGCCAGCAGCTTACGACTAGCGGGAGCTGGGGAGACCCAGTACTTC. The genes are TRBV7-8 and TRBJ2-5; 12 bases match TRBD2. Germline V gene lookup returns CDR1 SGHVS and CDR2 FQNEAQ. The CDR3 sequence is 16 residues long. J lost 5 bases, V lost 2 bases, and 6 bases had no gene match.

V and J are TRBV6-1 and TRBJ2-2; 11 bases align to TRBD2. J was trimmed by 4 bases and V by 5 bases; bases with no gene match: 3. The CDR3 loop spans 15 amino acids. Germline values: CDR1 MNHNS, CDR2 SASEGT. The CDR3 protein is CASSLAGGRTGELFF. CDR3 DNA: TGTGCCAGCAGTTTAGCGGGGGGGCGCACCGGGGAGCTGTTTTTT.

This clone occurred a few times. The same CDR3 is also encoded by other DNA sequences in this sample. The rearrangement links TRBV20-1 to TRBJ2-5, with D unresolved. CDR1 DFQATT and CDR2 SNEGSKA come from the germline V gene (reference sequence). The CDR3 is 10 residues long. V shed 1 base and J shed 4 bases, with 1 base lying between them. The CDR3 sequence: CSARGETQYF. CDR3 DNA: TGCAGTGCTAGAGGAGAGACCCAGTACTTC.

V gene TRBV9 combines with J gene TRBJ2-3; TRBD1 aligns across 8 bases. CDR1 and CDR2 from the germline V gene are SGDLS and YYNGEE. This CDR3 is built from 22 residues. Trimming cost V 1 base and J 3 bases; bases outside gene matches: 25. The CDR3 reads CASSVSLGKGTGNLSRTDTQYF. For the CDR3, the DNA is TGTGCCAGCAGCGTAAGTCTCGGGAAGGGGACAGGTAATTTGAGTCGGACAGATACGCAGTATTTT.

V gene TRBV27 combines with J gene TRBJ1-1; D gene ambiguous. V lost 1 base and J 5 bases, leaving 14 bases between the germline ends. The germline CDR1 and CDR2 sequences are MNHEY and SMNVEV (reference sequence). The CDR3 sequence is 15 residues long. The DNA of the CDR3 is TGTGCCAGCAGTTTATTTTCCGATTCTAAAACTGAAGCTTTCTTT. Amino acid sequence: CASSLFSDSKTEAFF.

The CDR3 region is CASSLGGGSTYEQYF. In DNA form, the CDR3 reads TGTGCCAGCAGCCTCGGGGGGGGATCGACCTACGAGCAGTACTTC. V gene TRBV2 combines with J gene TRBJ2-7; 8 bases are shared with TRBD2. Germline CDR1 SNHLY, CDR2 FYNNEI. The V segment lost 6 bases and the J segment 2 bases; nucleotides outside the gene matches: 9. This CDR3 is 15 amino acids long.

This sequence joins TRBV28 and TRBJ2-7, with D uncertain. Per the germline V gene, CDR1 is MDHEN and CDR2 is SYDVKM. This CDR3 has 13 amino acids. With 1 base removed from V and 2 bases from J, the gap between germline ends came to 6 bases. CDR3 sequence reads: CASSLSPAYEQYF. The CDR3 DNA reads as TGTGCCAGCAGTTTATCCCCAGCCTACGAGCAGTACTTC.